This passage covers 13 T cell receptor beta chains from one sample sequenced in a study of OX40 agonist ivuxolimab in advanced cancers. Profiling relied on immunoSEQ multiplex PCR, and the TCRdb table lists in-frame clones only, not all of them. The data hold about 33,000 clones, with roughly 87% observed a single time. This specimen was CD4+ or CD8+ T cells sorted from blood, taken in a trial of the OX40 agonist ivuxolimab. Receptor source: an adult with an advanced solid tumor such as melanoma, head and neck, liver or kidney cancer.

The CDR3 sequence is CASSPGTSGSGETQYF. CDR3 coding DNA: TGCGCCAGCAGCCCCGGGACTAGCGGGTCCGGTGAGACCCAGTACTTC. V usage is TRBV5-1 and J usage is TRBJ2-5; 12 bases are a match to TRBD2. The J segment lost 5 bases and the V segment lost 4 bases, leaving 9 bases of the junction unmatched. The CDR3 runs to 16 residues. From germline, CDR1 is SGHRS and CDR2 YFSETQ. Filled out from reference TRBV5-1 and TRBJ2-5, the complete variable domain reads KAGVTQTPRYLIKTRGQQVTLSCSPISGHRSVSWYQQTPGQGLQFLFEYFSETQRNKGNFPGRFSGRQFSNSRSEMNVSTLELGDSALYLCASSPGTSGSGETQYFGPGTRLLVL.

The V call is TRBV18, the J call TRBJ2-1; 8 nucleotides line up with TRBD1. Germline loops: CDR1 KGHSH, CDR2 LQKENI. The V gene end was trimmed by 3 bases and the J gene end by 4 bases; junction bases not matched to a gene: 11. The CDR3 consists of 17 residues. The CDR3, as DNA: TGTGCCAGCTCACCGTCTTCTAGGGACAGGACTTACAATGAGCAGTTCTTC. Translated, it gives CASSPSSRDRTYNEQFF.

This chain joins TRBV30 and TRBJ2-5; 9 bases align to TRBD1. Trimming at V came to 3 bases and at J to 4 bases, leaving 3 bases not matched to a gene. The germline V gene encodes CDR1 GTSNPN and CDR2 SVGIG (reference sequence). This CDR3 is built from 13 residues. The CDR3 DNA sequence: TGTGCCTGGAGAAGACAGGGGGGAGAGACCCAGTACTTC. This codes for CAWRRQGGETQYF.

In its sample, this clone was seen a few times. The chain links TRBV5-4 to TRBJ2-2, with D hard to call. This CDR3 has 16 residues. The germline V gene has CDR1 SGHNT and CDR2 YYREEE (reference sequence). V lost 5 bases to trimming and J lost 8 bases, with 22 bases between them. The CDR3 coding sequence is TGTGCCAGCAGTCGTCAACTGAACGGTCGTATAGGGGAGCTGTTTTTT. Protein sequence: CASSRQLNGRIGELFF.

The chain links TRBV30 to TRBJ2-3, with D maybe TRBD2 (6 bases). CDR1 is GTSNPN, CDR2 SVGIG, per germline (reference sequence). The CDR3 is 15 amino acids. V was clipped by 0 bases and J by 1 base, with 11 bases between them. The CDR3 nucleotides are TGTGCCTGGAGTGTAGGAGGGGCCGGCACAGATACGCAGTATTTT. As protein: CAWSVGGAGTDTQYF.

The chain links TRBV25-1 to TRBJ1-4; unclear D gene. This CDR3 comprises 14 residues. The V gene's germline CDR1 is MGHDK and CDR2 SYGVNS. Trimming stripped 3 bases from V and 15 bases from J, with 20 bases between. CDR3 in DNA: TGTGCCAGCAGTGATGTTAAAGCCCCCAAAGGAATGTTTTTT. This codes for CASSDVKAPKGMFF.

This clone has a handful of counts. The chain recombines TRBV4-2 with TRBJ2-4, with D hard to call. Deletions cut 0 bases from V and 5 bases from J, with 5 bases between. Germline lookup yields CDR1 LGHNA and CDR2 YNFKEQ. This CDR3 comprises 13 residues. Here the CDR3 reads CASSQDPQNIQYF. As DNA, the CDR3 is TGTGCCAGCAGCCAAGATCCCCAAAACATTCAGTACTTC.

The chain carries TRBV28 and TRBJ1-6; possible D gene TRBD1, 5 bases. The CDR3 has 13 amino acids. Trimming removed 5 bases at V and 9 bases at J, with 11 bases between. Per germline, CDR1 MDHEN and CDR2 SYDVKM. The DNA of the CDR3 is TGTGCCAGCAGTACCCGACAGTTTTCACCCCTCCACTTT. Amino acids: CASSTRQFSPLHF.

The chain joins TRBV5-1 to TRBJ2-5; 8 bases agree with TRBD1. Germline-derived CDR1 and CDR2 are SGHRS and YFSETQ. Unmatched junction bases numbered 6, after V lost 6 bases and J lost 2 bases. The CDR3 runs 14 residues. The CDR3 spells CASTRDRGQETQYF. As DNA, the CDR3 is TGCGCCAGCACCCGAGACAGGGGACAAGAGACCCAGTACTTC.

The chain recombines TRBV19 with TRBJ1-6, with D possibly TRBD1 on 6 matching bases. Trimming shortened V by 7 bases and J by 13 bases, and 29 bases separated the two germline ends. CDR3 size: 17 residues. Germline V gives CDR1 LNHDA, CDR2 SQIVND (reference sequence). DNA for the CDR3: TGTGCCAGTACCTCTTCTGCCCGGGGGCCAAAGGGGTCGCCCCTCCACTTT. Protein: CASTSSARGPKGSPLHF.

The V gene is TRBV7-9, the J gene TRBJ2-1, with 14 bases that match TRBD2. CDR1 is SEHNR and CDR2 is FQNEAQ in the germline V gene (reference sequence). V lost 7 bases to trimming and J lost 6 bases; unmatched junction nucleotides: 5. This CDR3 has 15 residues. CDR3 protein: CASKAGTSGSNEQFF. CDR3 nucleotides: TGTGCCAGCAAAGCCGGGACTAGCGGGAGCAATGAGCAGTTCTTC.

The chain links TRBV19 to TRBJ2-1, with D possibly being TRBD1 (6 bases). The V and J ends lost 7 bases and 0 bases respectively, with 16 bases between them. Germline CDR1 reads LNHDA; CDR2 reads SQIVND (reference sequence). CDR3 length: 16 amino acids. The CDR3 protein is CASTEAGAGSYNEQFF. The CDR3 nucleotides are TGTGCCAGTACCGAGGCAGGGGCTGGCTCCTACAATGAGCAGTTCTTC. Together with reference TRBV19 and TRBJ2-1, the CDR3 gives the full variable domain: DGGITQSPKYLFRKEGQNVTLSCEQNLNHDAMYWYRQDPGQGLRLIYYSQIVNDFQKGDIAEGYSVSREKKESFPLTVTSAQKNPTAFYLCASTEAGAGSYNEQFFGPGTRLTVL.

The chain uses TRBV27 and TRBJ1-5; D is uncertain. Deletions cut 3 bases from V and 7 bases from J, with 13 bases between. This CDR3 has 14 residues. Germline V lookup: CDR1 MNHEY, CDR2 SMNVEV (reference sequence). For the CDR3, the DNA is TGTGCCAGCAGTTTCGCGACCCCGGGCCAGCCCCAGCATTTT. This sequence encodes CASSFATPGQPQHF.